The 14 T cell receptor beta chains below come from one sample, sequenced in a study of T cell repertoires in cytomegalovirus infection. No antigens are known for them. TCRdb fed the reads into MiXCR, producing one record per CDR3 protein. The table includes around 900,000 distinct CDR3 sequences, roughly 30% detected once. The sample consisted of cultured CD8+ T cells from PBMCs, taken from culture after CMV antigen stimulation. The receptors originated from a human donor in good health (CMV status not recorded). Some clones in this sample may be carry-over from other donors' samples.

This chain connects TRBV20-1 to TRBJ2-7; 7 bases fit TRBD2. J lost 0 bases, V lost 7 bases, and 6 bases had no gene match. The CDR3 totals 13 residues. Germline assignment: CDR1 DFQATT and CDR2 SNEGSKA (reference sequence). The CDR3 sequence is CSVEASGSYEQYF. The CDR3 DNA is TGCAGTGTAGAGGCTAGCGGCTCCTACGAGCAGTACTTC.

The J gene is TRBJ2-7, the V gene TRBV28; the D is unclear. This CDR3 comprises 11 residues. V lost 8 bases to trimming and J lost 4 bases, with 9 bases between them. From germline, CDR1 is MDHEN and CDR2 SYDVKM. The CDR3 coding sequence is TGTGCCAGCCGCCAGTGGTACGAGCAGTACGTC. Translated: CASRQWYEQYV.

The rearrangement joins TRBV9 to TRBJ1-3, with 7 bases matching TRBD1. The junction had 16 bases not matched to a gene; V was cut back by 3 bases and J by 4 bases. The CDR3 covers 18 residues. The germline gives CDR1 SGDLS, CDR2 YYNGEE. The CDR3 spells CASSGDLQGRLEGNTIYF. In nucleotides, the CDR3 is TGTGCCAGCAGCGGAGATCTACAGGGGCGCCTAGAAGGAAACACCATATATTTT.

This clonotype has just a few counts. The V gene is TRBV7-9, the J gene TRBJ2-3; a possible D gene is TRBD2 (6 bases). Looked up from germline, CDR1 is SEHNR and CDR2 is FQNEAQ (reference sequence). The CDR3 sequence is 15 residues long. The V end lost 5 bases, the J end lost 2 bases, and 14 bases lay between the germline ends. CDR3 residues: CASSARLGTTDTQYF. In DNA, the CDR3 is TGTGCCAGCAGCGCCCGACTAGGCACCACAGATACGCAGTATTTT. Filled out from reference TRBV7-9 and TRBJ2-3, the complete variable domain reads DTGVSQNPRHKITKRGQNVTFRCDPISEHNRLYWYRQTLGQGPEFLTYFQNEAQLEKSRLLSDRFSAERPKGSFSTLEIQRTEQGDSAMYLCASSARLGTTDTQYFGPGTRLTVL.

This clonotype has only a few counts. The V gene is TRBV28, the J gene TRBJ2-1; D call uncertain. V shed 3 bases and J shed 12 bases, with 12 bases lying between them. The CDR3 length is 12 residues. Per the germline V gene, CDR1 is MDHEN and CDR2 is SYDVKM. The CDR3 sequence: CASSFRPLGQFF. Written as DNA, the CDR3 is TGTGCCAGCAGTTTTCGCCCCTTGGGGCAGTTCTTC.

There are a few counts of this clonotype. The chain's CDR3 is CASSLAREGLGTEAFF. The CDR3 DNA reads TGTGCCAGCAGCTTAGCGCGTGAGGGGTTGGGCACTGAAGCTTTCTTT. The chain links TRBV7-6 to TRBJ1-1, with a tentative D call TRBD1 (5 bases). The CDR3 consists of 16 residues. V was shortened by 0 bases and J by 4 bases, with 15 bases between the two germline ends. Germline-derived CDR1 and CDR2 are SGHVS and FNYEAQ.

A note on this clonotype: At one boundary the junction diverges from the germline segment, which might be a read error. The V call is TRBV4-1, the J call TRBJ1-6, with TRBD1 as a possible D gene (6 bases). The germline gives CDR1 MGHRA, CDR2 YSYEKL. The CDR3 sequence is 16 residues long. The CDR3, as DNA: TGTGCCAGCAGCCAAGAAAAGGTCAGGGGCAATTCACCCCTCCACTTT. Its protein is CASSQEKVRGNSPLHF.

The rearrangement links TRBV4-1 to TRBJ2-5, with D possibly TRBD1 on 6 matching bases. Trimming removed 1 base at V and 1 base at J, with 13 bases between. CDR3 size: 16 residues. Germline V gene sequence: CDR1 MGHRA, CDR2 YSYEKL. As DNA, the CDR3 is TGCGCCAGCAGCCAAGCCTTTAGGACAGCCCAAGAGACCCAGTACTTC. Amino acid sequence: CASSQAFRTAQETQYF.

With respect to this clonotype: This may come from a read error, since a much larger clone is one base off. The chain employs TRBV27 and TRBJ1-1; 8 nucleotides agree with TRBD1. Trimming took 7 bases from V and 1 from J; bases not matched to a gene: 2. The germline CDR1 and CDR2 sequences are MNHEY and SMNVEV (reference sequence). The CDR3 covers 13 residues. CDR3 sequence: CASKGTGNTEAFF. The CDR3 region has the DNA TGTGCCAGCAAGGGGACAGGGAACACTGAAGCTTTCTTT.

There are a few counts of this clonotype. The chain has TRBV10-3 and TRBJ1-1, with D possibly TRBD1 on 6 matching bases. This CDR3 contains 15 residues. Germline V CDR1 and CDR2: ENHRY, SYGVKD. Deletions cut 0 bases from V and 1 base from J, with 9 bases between. CDR3 sequence reads: CAISESGTQNTEAFF. In DNA, the CDR3 is TGTGCCATCAGTGAGTCGGGGACACAGAACACTGAAGCTTTCTTT.

The chain combines TRBV6-5 with TRBJ2-4, with 8 bases that match TRBD2. This CDR3 has 15 amino acids. J lost 2 bases, V lost 6 bases, and 6 bases had no gene match. Per germline, CDR1 MNHEY and CDR2 SVGAGI. CDR3 region: CASSLGGAPKNIQYF. Written as DNA, the CDR3 is TGTGCCAGCAGCCTCGGGGGGGCCCCCAAAAACATTCAGTACTTC.

This clonotype was counted many times. The chain combines TRBV6-2 or TRBV6-3 with TRBJ2-2; 9 bases agree with TRBD1. The CDR3 is 17 amino acids. V lost 6 bases to trimming and J lost 1 base; unmatched junction nucleotides: 9. Germline-derived CDR1 and CDR2 are MNHEY and SVGEGT. The CDR3 sequence is CASSQHTGGRNTGELFF. CDR3 sequence (DNA): TGTGCCAGCAGCCAACACACAGGGGGCAGGAACACCGGGGAGCTGTTTTTT.

This clonotype came up many times. The J gene is TRBJ2-1, the V gene TRBV11-2; 10 bases are shared with TRBD1. The CDR3 has 16 residues. The V and J ends lost 4 bases and 1 base, in that order; junction bases with no gene match: 4. Germline CDR1 and CDR2: SGHAT and FQNNGV. The CDR3: CASSYPGQGSYNEQFF. CDR3 nucleotide sequence: TGTGCCAGCAGCTACCCGGGACAGGGGTCCTACAATGAGCAGTTCTTC.

In its sample, this clonotype was seen many times. J is TRBJ1-5 and V is TRBV7-6, with 9 bases identical to TRBD1. The CDR3 totals 18 residues. Germline assignment: CDR1 SGHVS and CDR2 FNYEAQ. J lost 3 bases, V lost 1 base, and 10 bases had no gene match. The CDR3 sequence: CASSLERGGQGNNQPQHF. The CDR3 DNA reads TGTGCCAGCAGCTTAGAGAGGGGAGGACAGGGGAACAATCAGCCCCAGCATTTT.